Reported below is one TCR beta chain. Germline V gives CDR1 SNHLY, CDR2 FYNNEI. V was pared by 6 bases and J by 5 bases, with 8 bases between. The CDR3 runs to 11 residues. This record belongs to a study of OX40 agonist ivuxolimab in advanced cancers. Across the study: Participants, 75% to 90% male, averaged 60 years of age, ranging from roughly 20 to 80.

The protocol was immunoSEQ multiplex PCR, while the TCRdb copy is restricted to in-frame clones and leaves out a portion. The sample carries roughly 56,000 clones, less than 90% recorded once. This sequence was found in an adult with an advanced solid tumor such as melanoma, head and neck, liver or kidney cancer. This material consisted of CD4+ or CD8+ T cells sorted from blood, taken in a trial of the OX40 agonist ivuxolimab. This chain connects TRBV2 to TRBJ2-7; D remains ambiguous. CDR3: CASRYENEQYF. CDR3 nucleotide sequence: TGTGCCAGCAGATACGAAAACGAGCAGTACTTC.